A selection of T cell receptor beta chains follows, all from one sample in a study of vaccination and CD4 T cells after COVID-19. Their target antigens are unknown. One entry per CDR3 protein, called by TCRdb with MiXCR from the PCR reads. The repertoire consists of under 15,000 distinct CDR3 sequences, with roughly 52% occurring once and the leading ten covering 10% to 15%. The sequencing sample was made of CD4+ T cells from blood, cultured in vitro. The receptor source for this set is a human donor who had recovered from COVID-19. Both conserved end residues are trimmed from each CDR3. Each record gives: J gene, CDR3 length, V gene, CDR3 protein.

J: TRBJ1-6
length: 14
V: TRBV30
CDR3: AWSGQAPSYNSPLH

J: TRBJ2-3
length: 15
V: TRBV19
CDR3: ASSMFSGAGVDNTQY

J: TRBJ2-5
length: 14
V: TRBV7-8
CDR3: ASSLGAGAIPETQY

J: TRBJ2-1
length: 13
V: TRBV24-1
CDR3: ATSDGGRGVGEQF

J: TRBJ1-3
length: 15
V: TRBV21-1
CDR3: ASSKGSPRASGNTIY

J: TRBJ1-5
length: 12
V: TRBV6-1
CDR3: ASSTPTAYQPQH

J: TRBJ1-6
length: 12
V: TRBV2
CDR3: ASSFAGNNSPLH

J: TRBJ2-7
length: 13
V: TRBV10-1
CDR3: ASSPSPSGLYEQY

J: TRBJ1-5
length: 15
V: TRBV7-2
CDR3: ASSSVRVVVGNQPQH

J: TRBJ1-1
length: 11
V: TRBV29-1
CDR3: SVGAGRGTEAF

J: TRBJ1-5
length: 10
V: TRBV7-2
CDR3: ASSLDGQPQH

J: TRBJ2-3
length: 16
V: TRBV6-1
CDR3: ASSPGRGGHMVTDTQY

J: TRBJ2-2
length: 13
V: TRBV15
CDR3: ATSRESANTGELF

J: TRBJ2-3
length: 12
V: TRBV4-1
CDR3: ASSQVTSGDTQY

J: TRBJ1-5
length: 11
V: TRBV20-1
CDR3: SAPLGVSMPQH

J: TRBJ1-4
length: 12
V: TRBV20-1
CDR3: SARGGPTNEKLF

J: NA
length: 14
V: TRBV6-1
CDR3: ASTFRLAGVQETQY

J: TRBJ1-1
length: 11
V: TRBV7-9
CDR3: ANSWDRGTEAF

J: TRBJ1-1
length: 14
V: TRBV20-1
CDR3: SASHDGTKMNTEAF

J: TRBJ1-4
length: 12
V: TRBV9
CDR3: ASSVGGLGEKLF

J: TRBJ1-2
length: 11
V: TRBV6-1
CDR3: ASIPPGGYGYT

J: TRBJ1-5
length: 10
V: TRBV20-1
CDR3: SARRADQPQH

J: TRBJ1-1
length: 10
V: TRBV19
CDR3: AIRLGTPEAF

J: TRBJ1-2
length: 11
V: TRBV12-3/TRBV12-4
CDR3: ASSLVRGYGYT

J: TRBJ1-3
length: 13
V: TRBV19
CDR3: ASSVSGTAGNTIY

J: TRBJ1-2
length: 13
V: TRBV5-5
CDR3: ASSLGGRTNYGYT

J: TRBJ2-7
length: 12
V: TRBV6-2/TRBV6-3
CDR3: ASSPWRAGYEQY

J: TRBJ1-5
length: 11
V: TRBV25-1
CDR3: ASSGRVGQPQH

J: TRBJ2-5
length: 14
V: TRBV15
CDR3: ATSSVTGNLKETQY

J: TRBJ1-5
length: 11
V: TRBV19
CDR3: ASSIMGNQPQH

J: TRBJ1-2
length: 13
V: TRBV27
CDR3: ASSLDPRGPYGYT

J: TRBJ2-2
length: 14
V: TRBV6-5
CDR3: ASSWDKGPTGGELF

J: TRBJ1-2
length: 10
V: TRBV29-1
CDR3: SVELVGYGYT

J: TRBJ1-6
length: 13
V: TRBV7-9
CDR3: ASSRPPLDRTPLH

J: TRBJ2-5
length: 14
V: TRBV7-9
CDR3: ASSLALAGGQETQY

J: TRBJ2-2
length: 13
V: TRBV7-9
CDR3: ASSSGQSNTGELF

J: TRBJ1-2
length: 16
V: TRBV7-9
CDR3: ASSFSGTGGPAPYGYT

J: TRBJ2-3
length: 11
V: TRBV6-2/TRBV6-3
CDR3: ASTPGDTDTQY

J: TRBJ1-5
length: 12
V: TRBV20-1
CDR3: SARAGTGGQPQH

J: TRBJ2-3
length: 10
V: TRBV5-1
CDR3: ASSFDRDTQY

J: TRBJ1-2
length: 10
V: TRBV5-4
CDR3: ASSPDSYGYT

J: TRBJ2-1
length: 15
V: TRBV20-1
CDR3: SASSHGAGGSYNEQF

J: TRBJ2-3
length: 11
V: TRBV20-1
CDR3: SGAGGYTDTQY

J: TRBJ1-2
length: 11
V: TRBV19
CDR3: ASNRANNYGYT

J: TRBJ2-1
length: 13
V: TRBV6-2/TRBV6-3
CDR3: ASSYSSGLANEQF

J: TRBJ1-2
length: 9
V: TRBV5-5
CDR3: ASTSHGGYT

J: TRBJ1-5
length: 12
V: TRBV24-1
CDR3: ATSDGHPNQPQH

J: TRBJ1-3
length: 15
V: TRBV20-1
CDR3: SARFPWTEPSGNTIY

J: TRBJ2-7
length: 13
V: TRBV6-1
CDR3: ASRAGQESSYEQY

J: TRBJ2-5
length: 12
V: TRBV6-5
CDR3: ASSSHSQQETQY

J: TRBJ2-5
length: 13
V: TRBV30
CDR3: AWSAGTLVRETQY

J: TRBJ1-2
length: 10
V: TRBV7-2
CDR3: ASTPSNYGYT

J: TRBJ1-5
length: 14
V: TRBV19
CDR3: ASSSPGQGGSQPQH

J: TRBJ1-2
length: 12
V: TRBV5-5
CDR3: ASSLEQGVGGYT

J: TRBJ2-5
length: 10
V: TRBV20-1
CDR3: SVETVGKTQY

J: TRBJ2-4
length: 12
V: TRBV5-1
CDR3: ASSSPGQGNIQY

J: TRBJ2-7
length: 16
V: TRBV19
CDR3: ASSSSFLGQGSVYEQY